The entry below gives a single T cell receptor beta chain sequence along with its context. This clonotype has a count of ten or more. No antigen is known for it. Per-nucleotide qualities are absent, and no much larger clonotype sits a single base away. Library creation used 5' RACE. Sequencing relied on an Illumina HiSeq 2500. A second PCR of about 6 to 12 cycles was run with a J-beta primer mix and a sample-barcoded 5' primer. Each TCR beta cDNA molecule received a unique molecular identifier from a template-switch 5' adaptor carrying 12 random nucleotides. Each sample yielded at least 2.5 million CDR3-containing paired-end reads. First-strand cDNA was synthesized from all RNA with the Mint cDNA synthesis kit, primed by a TRBC-specific oligonucleotide. After uracil-DNA glycosylase treatment, a first 18-cycle PCR used universal primers M1SS and BC2_uni_R on all cDNA. The study's own analysis went as follows. Normalization of each sample was performed by random selection of 1 million high-quality reads, each carrying a distinct molecular identifier. Reads sharing molecular identifiers were discarded rather than binned into consensus sequences. MiTCR, run with a Q25 quality threshold and the strictest error-elimination algorithm, handled CDR3 identification, clonotype clustering and error correction. A nonparametric unseen species model using Euler transformation provided a lower-bound estimate of total TCR beta diversity. TCRdb ran its own pipeline on the public reads, namely fastp trimming at Q25 and MiXCR clone calling, and kept in-frame beta chains. Rows with a matching CDR3 protein are joined into one entry that keeps the most common DNA and genes. TCRdb assigned the V and J calls; the authors' analysis was not used. The sample data list 550,000 to 800,000 distinct CDR3 sequences, and less than 40% of these were observed just once. The top ten clonotypes cover 15% of the sample.

The data derive from a study of blood T cells in healthy people across ages (dated by TCRdb to the mid-2010s). The study in broad terms: Template switching captured roughly one uniquely barcoded TCR beta cDNA molecule per two T cells in model experiments. For two donors (one aged 18 to 29 and one aged 80 or older), the study analyzed two additional independent replicas of 1 million unique cDNA reads from the same blood draw. To avoid experimental bias, donors of different ages were spread randomly across the sequencing lanes. Age-related changes in TCR beta repertoire diversity were measured in the study by deep sequencing normalized with unique cDNA molecular identifiers. The donors were split into four age groups: young (average about 15 years), middle-aged (roughly 39), aged (around 67) and long-lived (over 80). Study-wide conclusions, independent of this receptor: As age increased, observed TCR beta diversity per million T cells dropped in a roughly linear way, and a significant reduction was already evident by age 40. Bulk unsorted PBMC profiling prevented conclusive comparison of naive and antigen-experienced compartments. The long-lived group showed more naive CD4+ T cells, fewer expanded clones and increased TCR diversity than the aged group, suggesting age selection. Estimates of total diversity based on one million sequenced T cells were regarded as lower bounds and as underestimates. The percentage of naive T cells measured by flow cytometry correlated strongly with observed TCR beta diversity. Because the CMV infection status of the donors was unknown, age-related changes in expanded clonotypes may potentially have been confounded.

The roughly 38 donors, aged about 6 to 95 years, were systemically healthy Caucasian individuals from Russia. Each donor gave ten milliliters of peripheral blood, drawn into EDTA-treated Vacutainer tubes. Ficoll-Paque density-gradient centrifugation was used to isolate PBMCs, with at least 7 million per sample. Total RNA was extracted from PBMCs with Trizol reagent, with at least 6 micrograms obtained per sample. For every donor, flow cytometry on a PBMC aliquot measured the percentage of naive CD45RAhigh/CD27high T cells. The CDR3 measures 15 amino acids from cysteine to phenylalanine. Only the CDR3 DNA stays, 45 bases, in frame from base 1. V is pared back by 2 bases and J by 5 bases, with 12 bases lying between the germline termini. The germline V gene (reference sequence) sets CDR1 to MNHEY and CDR2 to SMNVEV.

The sequenced sample consisted of blood. Recombination linked TRBV27 to TRBJ1-4, with the D gene call left open. The receptor was isolated from a woman older than 75 in good health. Donor details come from another sample of the same person, matched by shared clones. The nucleotides read TGTGCCAGCAGTTTAGGGTCCCCAGAAAATGAAAAACTGTTTTTT. Its coded protein is CASSLGSPENEKLFF.